The clone carrying this TCR beta chain was detected a few times. The target antigen is unknown. These data are taken from a study of immune evolution from preneoplasia to lung adenocarcinoma. Whole-study results and caveats: Normal lung had highest clonality; later lesions appeared denser, more diverse. Highest clonality occurred in KRAS-mutant, not EGFR-mutant or double wild-type, nodules.

TCRdb's copy holds only in-frame clones and misses some; the assay was immunoSEQ multiplex PCR. The sample lists just over 3,500 clones; about 79% were seen once. Macro-dissection enriched premalignant or tumor cells before nucleic acid extraction. The CDR3 length is 17 residues. Trimming took off 6 bases at V and 8 bases at J, with 31 bases between the two ends. CDR1 and CDR2 (germline): SQVTM, ANQGSEA. The sequence was collected from a person aged 60-79 years with lung adenocarcinoma. The rearrangement uses TRBV29-1 and TRBJ1-2; no reliable D call. Material: FFPE lung adenocarcinoma in situ tissue. The CDR3 sequence is CSVLPDWMQANQEGYTF. CDR3 in DNA: TGCAGCGTCCTGCCCGATTGGATGCAGGCGAACCAGGAGGGCTACACCTTC.